Listed below are T cell receptor beta chains from one sample, sequenced in a study of patients and donors after allogeneic stem cell transplantation. MiXCR was run by TCRdb on the RT-PCR reads, yielding one entry per CDR3 protein. The data hold about a million distinct CDR3 sequences, with approximately 18% observed a single time. The sample consisted of blood, either unsorted or a sorted T cell fraction (not recorded which). The receptors shown here come from a human donor who was either an allogeneic HSCT recipient or a stem cell or donor lymphocyte infusion donor (not recorded which). It is not recorded whose cells these are; they may come from a transplant donor. CDR3s include the opening cysteine and the closing phenylalanine or tryptophan. The D gene is left open where the match is weak. Size tells how often a clone was seen (once, few, many) or the class of an expanded clone, and some rows leave it out.

D gene	J gene	clone size	V gene	CDR3 DNA	CDR3 protein
TRBD2	TRBJ2-3	few	TRBV29-1	TGCAGCGCCGCTATAGCGGGAGAGACCACAGATACGCAGTATTTT	CSAAIAGETTDTQYF
TRBD1	TRBJ1-2	few	TRBV12-3/TRBV12-4	TGTGCCAGCAGTGAACACAGGGGCGGTAGCTATGGCTACACCTTC	CASSEHRGGSYGYTF
TRBD1	TRBJ2-1	few	TRBV5-1	TGCGCCAGCAGCTCTTCCAGCAGGGGGCAGGGAGAGTTCTTC	CASSSSSRGQGEFF
-	TRBJ1-1	once	TRBV5-1	TGCGCCAGCAGAGGGTATTTGGGGGTCGGGGGCACTGAAGCTTTCTTT	CASRGYLGVGGTEAFF
TRBD2	TRBJ2-4	-	TRBV4-3	TGCGCCAGCAGCCAAGATACCCTAGCGGGGGATCTAGCCAAAAACATTCAGTACTTC	CASSQDTLAGDLAKNIQYF
-	TRBJ2-3	-	TRBV30	TGTGCCTGGAGTGTCTCGACCGGGACGTCAGAGGCCTTT	CAWSVSTGTSEAF
-	TRBJ2-3	-	TRBV21-1	TGTGCCAGCAGCAAAGCGCGGGCGGGGATCTGCACAGATACGCAGTATTTT	CASSKARAGICTDTQYF
-	TRBJ2-3	many	TRBV4-2	TGTGCCAGCAGCCAAGCGGGGGATACGCAGTATTTT	CASSQAGDTQYF
-	TRBJ2-3	-	TRBV7-9	TGTGCCAGCAGCCGACCGCGGCCGGGGGTTCAGGGAGATACGCAGTATTTT	CASSRPRPGVQGDTQYF
-	TRBJ2-1	few	TRBV4-3	TGCGCCAGCAGCCAAGATCCAGGGAGGACCTACAATGAGCAGTTCTTC	CASSQDPGRTYNEQFF
TRBD1	TRBJ2-3	few	TRBV2	TGTGCCAGCAGCCCTTTCTCAGGGGGTAGCGCAGATACGCAGTATTTT	CASSPFSGGSADTQYF
-	TRBJ2-7	few	TRBV6-1	TGTGCCAGCAGTGAAGGTTTTGGGATACCTGGCTACGAGCAGTACTTC	CASSEGFGIPGYEQYF
TRBD1	TRBJ2-3	few	TRBV7-8	TGTGCCAGCAGCTTTGACAGGGGTGATACGCAGTATTTT	CASSFDRGDTQYF
-	TRBJ2-7	-	TRBV3-1	TGTGCCAGCAGCCAAACTAGGACAAGCTACGAGCAGTACTTC	CASSQTRTSYEQYF
-	TRBJ2-7	-	TRBV7-9	TGTGCCAGCAGTCACGGCGACGGCCCAGCCTACGAGCAGTACTTC	CASSHGDGPAYEQYF
-	TRBJ2-3	-	TRBV6-2/TRBV6-3	TGTGCCAGCAGTAACGATCTGGATACGCAGTATTTT	CASSNDLDTQYF
TRBD1	TRBJ2-7	-	TRBV7-9	TGTGCCAGCAGCTTAGTCGACAGGGGGCCTTACGAGCAGTACTTC	CASSLVDRGPYEQYF
-	TRBJ1-1	few	TRBV21-1	TGTGCCAGCAGCAATGAGAGAGGACAGGATGGCCTCTTT	CASSNERGQDGLF
-	TRBJ1-1	many	TRBV3-1	TGTGCCAGCAGCCAAGGCCTTGAAGCTTTCTTT	CASSQGLEAFF
TRBD1	TRBJ1-2	few	TRBV12-3/TRBV12-4	TGTGCCAGCAGTTCCCGGGACAGGGGGCGTTTTGGCTACACCTTC	CASSSRDRGRFGYTF
-	TRBJ2-2	-	TRBV24-1	TGTGCCACCGTGGGTAGCACCGGGGAGCTGTTTTTT	CATVGSTGELFF
TRBD1	TRBJ1-5	few	TRBV4-2	TGTGCCAGCAGCCAAGGACAGGGAGGGTTCCAGCCCCAGCATTTT	CASSQGQGGFQPQHF
TRBD1	TRBJ2-5	-	TRBV7-3	TGTGCCAGCAGCATGACAGGGATGGAGACCCAGTACTTC	CASSMTGMETQYF
-	TRBJ2-5	-	TRBV30	TGTGCCTGGAGTGCTATCGGAGAGACCCAGTACTTC	CAWSAIGETQYF
-	TRBJ1-1	many	TRBV6-1	TGTGCCAGCAGTGGATCCGGGTACGGTGAAGCTTTCTTT	CASSGSGYGEAFF
-	TRBJ1-2	-	TRBV4-2	TGTGCCAGCAGCCAAGATCAGACATATGGCTACACCTTC	CASSQDQTYGYTF
TRBD1	TRBJ1-1	-	TRBV19	TGTGCCAGTACTACAGGGGGCAACAGAGCTTTCTTT	CASTTGGNRAFF
TRBD2	TRBJ2-5	many	TRBV9	TGTGCCAGCAGCGCGACGCGGGAGAGGCTAGGAGAGACCCAGTACTTC	CASSATRERLGETQYF
TRBD1	TRBJ1-1	-	TRBV4-3	TGCGCCAGCAGCACCGGGACAGGGGGTGACACTGAAGCTTTCTTT	CASSTGTGGDTEAFF
TRBD2	TRBJ2-3	few	TRBV7-6	TGTGCCAGCAGCCGTCCTAGCGGGCCTAGCACAGATACGCAGTATTTT	CASSRPSGPSTDTQYF
TRBD2	TRBJ2-1	few	TRBV12-3/TRBV12-4	TGTGCCAGCAGTTTCGGGCGGGGGACCAATGAGCAGTTCTTC	CASSFGRGTNEQFF
-	TRBJ1-1	-	TRBV7-9	TGTGCCAGCAGCTTAGGCTTCGTAGCTTTCTTT	CASSLGFVAFF
-	TRBJ2-3	-	TRBV5-5	TGTGCCAGCAGCTCTAGCGCTAGCACAGATACGCAGTATTTT	CASSSSASTDTQYF
TRBD2	TRBJ2-3	many	TRBV5-6	TGTGCCAGCAGCGTGGGGACTAGCGGGACGCAGTATTTT	CASSVGTSGTQYF
-	TRBJ1-2	-	TRBV29-1	TGCAGCGTACCAGGCTACACCTTC	CSVPGYTF
TRBD2	TRBJ2-1	-	TRBV15	TGTGCCACCAGCAGCGTACTAGCGGAGCAGTTCTTC	CATSSVLAEQFF
-	TRBJ2-2	-	TRBV7-9	TGTGCCAGCAGCGGTACTTGGAACACCGGGGAGCTGTTTTTT	CASSGTWNTGELFF
TRBD1	TRBJ2-3	few	TRBV12-3/TRBV12-4	TGTGCCAGCAGCGCGACAGGGTCCGGAGATACGCAGTATTTT	CASSATGSGDTQYF
TRBD1	TRBJ1-1	-	TRBV2	TGTGCCAGCAAGAGGGAGACAGGGGTTCAGAACACTGAAGCTTTCTTT	CASKRETGVQNTEAFF
-	TRBJ1-2	few	TRBV5-1	TGCGCCAGCAGCCCCAGCCCACAGGGAATCTATGGCTACACCTTC	CASSPSPQGIYGYTF
-	TRBJ2-6	few	TRBV5-1	TGCGCCAGCAGCTTGGTAGATATCTCTGGGGCCAACGTCCTGACTTTC	CASSLVDISGANVLTF
TRBD1	TRBJ1-1	few	TRBV2	TGTGCCACCCTCCGGGACAGCCTTATGAACACTGAAGCTTTCTTT	CATLRDSLMNTEAFF
TRBD1	TRBJ1-1	few	TRBV14	TGTGCCAGCAGCCTCCGGGACAGGGGGCTGGCTGAAGCTTTCTTT	CASSLRDRGLAEAFF
-	TRBJ2-1	few	TRBV2	TGTGCCAGCAGTTCCGAGGGACGGAACTACAATGAGCAGTTCTTC	CASSSEGRNYNEQFF
-	TRBJ1-1	few	TRBV30	TGTGCCTGGAGTGTTGCAGGGCCGGGCACTGAAGCTTTCTTT	CAWSVAGPGTEAFF
TRBD1	TRBJ1-2	-	TRBV12-3/TRBV12-4	TGTGCCAGCAGCTCCATATCCAGGGGGATTGGCTACACCTTC	CASSSISRGIGYTF
-	TRBJ2-7	-	TRBV12-3/TRBV12-4	TGTGCCAGCGGGCCTCTTAGTGGCGAGCAGTACTTC	CASGPLSGEQYF
TRBD2	TRBJ2-1	-	TRBV7-9	TGTGCCAGCAGCTCTAGCGGGGGGGCGAATGAGCAGTTCTTC	CASSSSGGANEQFF
-	TRBJ2-1	few	TRBV7-2	TGTGCCAGCAGCAAGCTCCGGGACTGGTTTTACAATGAGCAGTTCTTC	CASSKLRDWFYNEQFF